This entry features one TCR beta chain sequence. The entry originates in a study of cytomegalovirus exposure and HLA in healthy donors. The CDR3 is made up of 15 amino acids. The ends lost 4 bases at V and 3 bases at J; junction bases unmatched: 5. Looked up from germline, CDR1 is SGHVS and CDR2 is FQNEAQ. The PCR used 60 Vbeta and 13 Jbeta primers. Some clones are missing from TCRdb's copy, which holds only in-frame ones; the method was immunoSEQ multiplex PCR. This sample has around 100,000 clones, with roughly 78% found just once. Material for sequencing was PBMCs. The genes are TRBV7-8 and TRBJ2-7; 11 bases agree with TRBD2. The clonotype originates from a woman aged 40 to 55 in good health and CMV-seronegative. CDR3 DNA sequence: TGTGCCAGCAGCTACGGGACTAGCGGAGGCTACGAGCAGTACTTC. Translated, it gives CASSYGTSGGYEQYF. Full variable domain (missing parts from reference TRBV7-8 and TRBJ2-7): GAGVSQSPRYKVAKRGQDVALRCDPISGHVSLFWYQQALGQGPEFLTYFQNEAQLDKSGLPSDRFFAERPEGSVSTLKIQRTQQEDSAVYLCASSYGTSGGYEQYFGPGTRLTVT.